This T cell receptor (beta chain) was captured by sequencing in a study of T cell changes during pregnancy in multiple sclerosis (dated by TCRdb to the late 2010s). With respect to the entire study: The study looked at changes in the T cell repertoire across pregnancy in women with multiple sclerosis.

Points on this clone: Its antigen is unknown. Base qualities are not provided; no much larger clone lies one nucleotide away.

Libraries were built with the immunoSEQ multiplex PCR assay. TCRdb retrieved this table from immuneACCESS and kept in-frame rearrangements only. Not all clones are present; in checked studies, unresolved V genes account for under half, and no reason is known for the remainder. The sample contains around 60,000 clones, roughly 87% of them found a single time. Roughly 2.6% of the sample is held by the ten biggest clonotypes. V is reduced by 5 bases and J by 3 bases, leaving a spacing of 14 bases between them. From a lookup of the germline V gene (reference sequence), CDR1 and CDR2 are LNHDA and SQIVND. Counted from cysteine to phenylalanine, this CDR3 has 14 amino acids. Kept here is only the CDR3 DNA, which spans 42 bases and is read in frame from base 1.

The sequence joins TRBV19 to TRBJ2-7, and the D gene may be TRBD1, 5 bases matching. This TCR came from a female donor with multiple sclerosis, enrolled in a pregnancy study. The starting material was peripheral blood, obtained in the first trimester of pregnancy. In nucleotide form, the sequence is TGTGCCAGTAGTGAAGGGGTCTCTCTCTACGAGCAGTACTTC. The resulting protein is CASSEGVSLYEQYF. With the portions outside the CDR3 filled from the reference TRBV19 and TRBJ2-7 genes, the complete variable region becomes DGGITQSPKYLFRKEGQNVTLSCEQNLNHDAMYWYRQDPGQGLRLIYYSQIVNDFQKGDIAEGYSVSREKKESFPLTVTSAQKNPTAFYLCASSEGVSLYEQYFGPGTRLTVT.